The 9 T cell receptor beta chains below were found in one sample sequenced in a study of cytomegalovirus exposure and HLA in healthy donors. The PCR used 60 Vbeta and 13 Jbeta primers. Profiled with immunoSEQ multiplex PCR; TCRdb holds only in-frame clones, not every one. This table has some 200,000 clones, 70% to 85% appearing once. The source material was PBMCs. All receptors come from a girl aged 2-10 years in good health and CMV-seronegative.

This clone has more than one count but fewer than ten. The rearrangement links TRBV10-1 to TRBJ2-7, with 11 bases aligning to TRBD2. CDR1 is WNHNN and CDR2 is SYGVQD in the germline V gene (reference sequence). V shed 3 bases and J 3 bases; nucleotides not matched to a gene: 7. The CDR3 has 16 amino acids. CDR3 coding DNA: TGCGCCAGCAGTGATGAACTAGCGGGAGTTAACTACGAGCAGTACTTC. Translation gives CASSDELAGVNYEQYF.

This clone was recorded only once. V and J are TRBV5-5 and TRBJ2-3; tentatively, D is TRBD2 (6 bases). The V gene's germline CDR1 is SGHKS and CDR2 YYEKEE (reference sequence). This CDR3 has 14 residues. V lost 4 bases and J 4 bases, leaving 13 bases between the germline ends. The CDR3 sequence is CASSLLWGADTQYF. CDR3 nucleotides: TGTGCCAGCAGCCTACTGTGGGGGGCAGATACGCAGTATTTT.

This clone has more than one count but fewer than ten. Other DNA sequences in the sample encode the same CDR3. V is TRBV2 and J is TRBJ2-1, with 11 nucleotides matching TRBD2. Unmatched junction bases numbered 5, after V lost 6 bases and J lost 4 bases. CDR1 is SNHLY and CDR2 is FYNNEI in the germline V gene. The CDR3 extends over 15 amino acids. The CDR3 spells CASSLGLAVYNEQFF. The CDR3 nucleotides read TGTGCCAGCAGCTTGGGACTAGCGGTTTACAATGAGCAGTTCTTC.

The chain recombines TRBV6-1 with TRBJ2-7, with 9 bases aligning to TRBD2. J lost 2 bases, V lost 6 bases, and 5 bases had no gene match. Germline V CDR1 and CDR2: MNHNS, SASEGT. This CDR3 contains 14 residues. For the CDR3, the DNA is TGTGCCAGCAGCTCGGTAGCGGGAGCCTACGAGCAGTACTTC. Amino acid sequence: CASSSVAGAYEQYF.

A few counts support this clone. The chain employs TRBV5-1 and TRBJ1-1; 8 bases fit TRBD1. The germline V gene encodes CDR1 SGHRS and CDR2 YFSETQ. V lost 4 bases, J lost 1 base, and 3 bases stayed unmatched. This CDR3 is 14 amino acids long. The CDR3 DNA sequence: TGCGCCAGCAGCATCGGGACAGGGAACACTGAAGCTTTCTTT. Translated: CASSIGTGNTEAFF.

This chain uses TRBV7-4 with TRBJ1-6, with TRBD1 matching over 8 bases. The CDR3 has 16 amino acids. Germline CDR1 and CDR2: SGHVT and SQSDAQ. V was pared by 2 bases and J by 4 bases, with 4 bases of the junction left unmatched. The CDR3 DNA follows: TGTGCCAGCAGCTTATCAGGGGGCTCATATAATTCACCCCTCCACTTT. Protein: CASSLSGGSYNSPLHF.

The J gene is TRBJ2-7, the V gene TRBV6-1; TRBD1 aligns across 9 bases. CDR3 length: 12 residues. CDR1 is MNHNS, CDR2 SASEGT, per germline. V trimming: 7 bases; J trimming: 3 bases; junction bases outside the gene matches: 1. The CDR3 sequence is CASKDRGYEQYF. For the CDR3, the DNA is TGTGCCAGCAAGGACAGGGGCTACGAGCAGTACTTC.

The chain links TRBV18 to TRBJ2-7, with 7 positions matching TRBD1. The V and J ends lost 4 bases and 5 bases, in that order; junction bases with no gene match: 14. The CDR3 has 16 residues. Germline V CDR1 and CDR2: KGHSH, LQKENI. Here the CDR3 reads CASSLERPGQLNEQYF. The CDR3 DNA is TGTGCCAGCTCACTCGAGCGGCCGGGACAGCTTAACGAGCAGTACTTC. The variable domain in full, with the rest retrieved from reference TRBV18 and TRBJ2-7, is NAGVMQNPRHLVRRRGQEARLRCSPMKGHSHVYWYRQLPEEGLKFMVYLQKENIIDESGMPKERFSAEFPKEGPSILRIQQVVRGDSAAYFCASSLERPGQLNEQYFGPGTRLTVT.

V and J are TRBV4-1 and TRBJ2-1; 8 bases are shared with TRBD2. In germline, CDR1 is MGHRA, CDR2 YSYEKL. The CDR3 spans 15 residues. Unmatched junction bases numbered 5, after V lost 1 base and J lost 6 bases. In DNA form, the CDR3 reads TGCGCCAGCAGCCAAGCGGGGACTAGGGTCAATGAGCAGTTCTTC. This codes for CASSQAGTRVNEQFF.